This TCR beta chain was identified during a study of lymphopenia after photon versus proton radiotherapy. General study points: Proton therapy kept repertoires fairly stable, unlike photons, which gained effector/memory cells. Authors raise, but do not show, better survival with proton therapy. Oligoclonal CD8+ Temra expansion after nadir drove photon patients' diversity drop. A bigger post-nadir fall in TCR diversity correlated inversely with survival time in deceased patients.

Worth noting for this clone: The target antigen is unknown.

CDR1 and CDR2 from the germline V gene are LNHDA and SQIVND (reference sequence). The V and J ends lost 10 bases and 4 bases, in that order; junction bases with no gene match: 16. There are 16 residues in the CDR3. Clones were sequenced by immunoSEQ multiplex PCR, and TCRdb holds only the in-frame ones, with some missing. The sample has 70,000 to 95,000 clones, around 83% seen once; the top ten hold 1.3% to 1.5%. The clonotype originates from a man aged 60 to 69 with pancreatic cancer. The sample was peripheral blood, taken from a patient treated with proton-based radiotherapy. The gene calls are TRBV19 and TRBJ1-1, with 9 bases that match TRBD1. CDR3 sequence reads: CATSADRGYSVTEAFF. In DNA, the CDR3 is TGTGCCACCTCCGCCGACAGGGGGTACTCTGTCACTGAAGCTTTCTTT.